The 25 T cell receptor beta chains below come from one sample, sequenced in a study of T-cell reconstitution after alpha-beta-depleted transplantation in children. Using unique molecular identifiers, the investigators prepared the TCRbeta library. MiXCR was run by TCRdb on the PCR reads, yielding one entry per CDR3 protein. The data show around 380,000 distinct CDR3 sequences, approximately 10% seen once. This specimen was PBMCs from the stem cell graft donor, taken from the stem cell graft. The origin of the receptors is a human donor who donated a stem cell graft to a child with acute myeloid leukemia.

This chain's CDR3 is CASRTEDSYGYTF. As DNA, the CDR3 is TGTGCCAGCAGGACCGAGGACAGCTATGGCTACACCTTC. J is TRBJ1-2 and V is TRBV7-9; a possible D gene is TRBD1 (6 bases). This CDR3 is 13 amino acids long. The V end was cut by 6 bases, the J end by 4 bases, with 12 bases between. Germline V CDR1 and CDR2: SEHNR, FQNEAQ (reference sequence).

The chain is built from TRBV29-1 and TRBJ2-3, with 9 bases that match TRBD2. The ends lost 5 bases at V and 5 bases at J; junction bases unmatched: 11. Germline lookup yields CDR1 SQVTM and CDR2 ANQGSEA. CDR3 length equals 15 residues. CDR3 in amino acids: CSVKPSAGGEDTQYF. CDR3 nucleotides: TGCAGCGTTAAACCCTCAGCGGGGGGAGAAGATACGCAGTATTTT.

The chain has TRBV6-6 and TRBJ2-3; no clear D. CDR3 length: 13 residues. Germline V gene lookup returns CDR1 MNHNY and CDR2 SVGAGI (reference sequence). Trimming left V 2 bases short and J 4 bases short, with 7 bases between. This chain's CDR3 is CASSYGPPDTQYF. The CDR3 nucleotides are TGTGCCAGCAGTTACGGCCCCCCAGATACGCAGTATTTT.

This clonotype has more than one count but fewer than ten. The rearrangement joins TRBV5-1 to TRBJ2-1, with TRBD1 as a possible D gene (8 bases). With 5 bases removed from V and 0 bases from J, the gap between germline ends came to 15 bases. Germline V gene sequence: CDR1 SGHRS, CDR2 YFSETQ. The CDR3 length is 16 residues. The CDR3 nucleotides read TGCGCCAGCAGGTTAACAGGGGGGGTCTCCTACAATGAGCAGTTCTTC. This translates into CASRLTGGVSYNEQFF.

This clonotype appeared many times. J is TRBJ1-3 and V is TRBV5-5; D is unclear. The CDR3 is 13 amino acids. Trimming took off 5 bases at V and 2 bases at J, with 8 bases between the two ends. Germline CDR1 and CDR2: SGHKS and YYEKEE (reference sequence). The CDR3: CASRLLPGNTIYF. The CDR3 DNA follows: TGTGCCAGCAGGTTGCTCCCTGGAAACACCATATATTTT.

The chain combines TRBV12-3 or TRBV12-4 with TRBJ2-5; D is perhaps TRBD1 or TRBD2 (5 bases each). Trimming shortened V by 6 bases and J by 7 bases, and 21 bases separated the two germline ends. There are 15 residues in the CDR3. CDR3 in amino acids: CASSQSGTGFGTQYF. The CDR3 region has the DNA TGTGCCAGCAGCCAATCCGGGACCGGTTTTGGGACCCAGTACTTC.

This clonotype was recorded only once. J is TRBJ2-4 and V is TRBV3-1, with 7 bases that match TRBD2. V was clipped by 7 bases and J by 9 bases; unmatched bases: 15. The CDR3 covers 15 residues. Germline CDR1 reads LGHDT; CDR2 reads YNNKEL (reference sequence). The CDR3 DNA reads TGTGCCAGCACCCCCACCCGGACTAGTCAGGGCATTCAGTACTTC. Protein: CASTPTRTSQGIQYF.

CDR3 in DNA: TGTGCCAGCAGTTTACGAGTTCACACCATATATTTT. Residues: CASSLRVHTIYF. The chain has TRBV12-3 or TRBV12-4 and TRBJ1-3; D is ambiguous. V was pared by 2 bases and J by 8 bases, with 7 bases between. The CDR3 has 12 amino acids.

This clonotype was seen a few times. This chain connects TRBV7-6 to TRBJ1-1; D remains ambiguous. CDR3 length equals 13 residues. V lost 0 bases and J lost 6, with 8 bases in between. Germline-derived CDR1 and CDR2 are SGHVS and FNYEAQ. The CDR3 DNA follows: TGTGCCAGCAGCTTAGCTCGGGTGTCTGAAGCTTTCTTT. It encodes CASSLARVSEAFF.

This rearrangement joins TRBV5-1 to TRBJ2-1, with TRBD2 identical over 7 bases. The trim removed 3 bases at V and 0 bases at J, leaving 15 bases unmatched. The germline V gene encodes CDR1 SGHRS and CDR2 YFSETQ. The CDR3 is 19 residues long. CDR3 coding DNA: TGCGCCAGCAGCTGGAGCGCGGGAGCCACCACCAGCTCCTACAATGAGCAGTTCTTC. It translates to CASSWSAGATTSSYNEQFF.

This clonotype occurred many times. This CDR3 is CASSQINPGPSGANVLTF. The CDR3, as DNA: TGTGCCAGCAGCCAAATTAACCCGGGGCCCTCTGGGGCCAACGTCCTGACTTTC. The chain combines TRBV12-3 or TRBV12-4 with TRBJ2-6; D is perhaps TRBD1 or TRBD2 (5 bases each). V was trimmed by 6 bases and J by 0 bases, leaving 18 bases between them. This CDR3 is built from 18 residues.

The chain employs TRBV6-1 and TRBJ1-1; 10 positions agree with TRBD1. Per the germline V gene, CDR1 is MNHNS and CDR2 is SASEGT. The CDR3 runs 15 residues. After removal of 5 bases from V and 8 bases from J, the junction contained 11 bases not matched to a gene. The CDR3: CASSHGTGAIKEAFF. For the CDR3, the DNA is TGTGCCAGCAGTCATGGGACAGGGGCCATTAAAGAAGCTTTCTTT.

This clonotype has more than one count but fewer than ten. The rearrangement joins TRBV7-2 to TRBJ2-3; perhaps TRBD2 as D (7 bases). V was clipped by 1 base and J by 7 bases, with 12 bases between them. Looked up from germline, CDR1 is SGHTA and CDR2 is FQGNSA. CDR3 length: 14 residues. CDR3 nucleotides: TGTGCCAGCAGCTTAGTGGGGGGGGGCAATACGCAGTATTTT. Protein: CASSLVGGGNTQYF.

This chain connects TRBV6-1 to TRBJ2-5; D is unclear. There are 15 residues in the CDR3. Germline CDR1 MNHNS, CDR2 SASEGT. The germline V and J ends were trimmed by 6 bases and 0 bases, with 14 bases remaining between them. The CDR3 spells CASSPTVLYQETQYF. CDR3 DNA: TGTGCCAGCAGCCCAACTGTTCTCTACCAAGAGACCCAGTACTTC.

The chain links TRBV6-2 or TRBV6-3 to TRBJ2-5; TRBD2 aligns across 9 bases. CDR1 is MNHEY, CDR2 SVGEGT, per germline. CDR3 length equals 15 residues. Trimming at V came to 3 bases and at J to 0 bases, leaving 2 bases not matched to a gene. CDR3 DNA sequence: TGTGCCAGCAGTTATAGCGGGAGAAACCAAGAGACCCAGTACTTC. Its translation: CASSYSGRNQETQYF.

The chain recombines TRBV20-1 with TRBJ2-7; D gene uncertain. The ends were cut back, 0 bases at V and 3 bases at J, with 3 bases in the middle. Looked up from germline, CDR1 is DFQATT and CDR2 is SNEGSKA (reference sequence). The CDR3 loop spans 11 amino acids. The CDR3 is CSARDNYEQYV. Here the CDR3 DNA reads TGCAGTGCTAGAGATAACTACGAGCAGTACGTC.

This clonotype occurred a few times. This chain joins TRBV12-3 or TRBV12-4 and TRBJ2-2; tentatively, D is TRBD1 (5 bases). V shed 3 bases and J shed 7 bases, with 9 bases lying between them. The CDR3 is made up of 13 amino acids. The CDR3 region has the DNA TGTGCCAGCAGTTTCCAGGGCGGCGGGGAGCTGTTTTTT. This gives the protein CASSFQGGGELFF.

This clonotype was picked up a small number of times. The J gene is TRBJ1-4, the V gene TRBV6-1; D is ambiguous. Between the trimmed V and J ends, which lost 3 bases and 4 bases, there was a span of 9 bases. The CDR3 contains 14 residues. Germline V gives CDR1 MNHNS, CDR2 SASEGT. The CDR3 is CASSETSYNEKLFF. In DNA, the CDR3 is TGTGCCAGCAGTGAGACAAGCTATAATGAAAAACTGTTTTTT.

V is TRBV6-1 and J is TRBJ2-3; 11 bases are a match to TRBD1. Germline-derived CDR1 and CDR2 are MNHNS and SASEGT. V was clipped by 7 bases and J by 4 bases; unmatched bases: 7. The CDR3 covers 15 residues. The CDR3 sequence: CASMGGQGVSDTQYF. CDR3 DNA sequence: TGTGCCAGCATGGGGGGACAGGGGGTATCAGATACGCAGTATTTT.

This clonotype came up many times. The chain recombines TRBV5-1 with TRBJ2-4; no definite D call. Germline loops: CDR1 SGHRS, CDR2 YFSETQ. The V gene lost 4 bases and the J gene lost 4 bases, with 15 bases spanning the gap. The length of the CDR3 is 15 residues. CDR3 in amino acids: CASSPNPRVKNIQYF. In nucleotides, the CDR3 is TGCGCCAGCAGCCCCAACCCCCGGGTGAAAAACATTCAGTACTTC.

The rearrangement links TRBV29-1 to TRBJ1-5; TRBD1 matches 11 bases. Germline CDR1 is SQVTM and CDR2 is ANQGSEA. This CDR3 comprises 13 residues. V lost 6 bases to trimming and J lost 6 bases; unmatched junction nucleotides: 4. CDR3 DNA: TGCAGCGTCGGACAGGGGGCACGTCAGCCCCAGCATTTT. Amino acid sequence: CSVGQGARQPQHF.

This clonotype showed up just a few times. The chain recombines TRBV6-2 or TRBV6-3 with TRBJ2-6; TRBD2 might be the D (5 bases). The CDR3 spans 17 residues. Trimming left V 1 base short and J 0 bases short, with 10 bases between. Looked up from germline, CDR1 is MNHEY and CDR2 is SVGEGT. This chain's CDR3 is CASSYWVGGSGANVLTF. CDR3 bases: TGTGCCAGCAGTTACTGGGTTGGAGGCTCTGGGGCCAACGTCCTGACTTTC.

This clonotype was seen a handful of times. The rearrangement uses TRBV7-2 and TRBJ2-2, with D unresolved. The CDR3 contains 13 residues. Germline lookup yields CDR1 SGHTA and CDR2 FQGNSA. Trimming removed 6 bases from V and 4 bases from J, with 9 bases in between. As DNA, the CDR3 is TGTGCCAGCAGAGGGCAAACCACCGGGGAGCTGTTTTTT. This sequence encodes CASRGQTTGELFF.

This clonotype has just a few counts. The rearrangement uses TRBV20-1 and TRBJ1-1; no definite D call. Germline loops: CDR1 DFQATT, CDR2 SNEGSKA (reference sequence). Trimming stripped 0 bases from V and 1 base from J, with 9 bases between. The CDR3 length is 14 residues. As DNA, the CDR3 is TGCAGTGCTAGAGATAGGTGGAGGAACACTGAAGCTTTCTTT. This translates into CSARDRWRNTEAFF.

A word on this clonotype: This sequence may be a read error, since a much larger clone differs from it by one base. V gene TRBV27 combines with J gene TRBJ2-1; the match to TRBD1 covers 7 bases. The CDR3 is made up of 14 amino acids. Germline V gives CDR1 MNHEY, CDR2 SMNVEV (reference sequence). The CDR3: CASGLSGTVNEQFF. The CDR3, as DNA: TGTGCCAGCGGTTTAAGTGGGACAGTCAATGAGCAGTTCTTC.